This T cell receptor (beta chain) derives from a study of blood T cell repertoires in COVID-19. This clone was detected only once. Sequencing was performed with immunoSEQ multiplex PCR; in TCRdb, only in-frame clones are kept and a portion is missing. This table has about 170,000 clones, 80% to 90% appearing once. Germline values: CDR1 SNHLY, CDR2 FYNNEI. This CDR3 region has 15 residues. The J segment lost 5 bases and the V segment lost 1 base, leaving 5 bases of the junction unmatched. The rearrangement joins TRBV2 to TRBJ2-3; 8 nucleotides match TRBD2. The TCR sequence derives from a woman between 55 and 75 years old with COVID-19, enrolled during active disease. The specimen was peripheral blood. The CDR3 region has the DNA TGTGCCAGCAGTGAAGTGCTAGCGGGTAAAGATACGCAGTATTTT. This encodes CASSEVLAGKDTQYF.